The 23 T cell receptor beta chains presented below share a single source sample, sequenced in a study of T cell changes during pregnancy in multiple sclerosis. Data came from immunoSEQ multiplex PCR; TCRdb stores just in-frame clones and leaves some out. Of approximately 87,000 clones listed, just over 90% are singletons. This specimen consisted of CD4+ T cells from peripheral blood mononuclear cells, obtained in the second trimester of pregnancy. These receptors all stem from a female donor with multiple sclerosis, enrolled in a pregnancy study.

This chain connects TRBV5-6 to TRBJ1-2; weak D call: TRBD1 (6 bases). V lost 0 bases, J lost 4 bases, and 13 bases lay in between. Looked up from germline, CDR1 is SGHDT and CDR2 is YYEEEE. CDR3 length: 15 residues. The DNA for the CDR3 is TGTGCCAGCAGCTTGGTAGAGGGGGTGATCTATGGCTACACCTTC. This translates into CASSLVEGVIYGYTF.

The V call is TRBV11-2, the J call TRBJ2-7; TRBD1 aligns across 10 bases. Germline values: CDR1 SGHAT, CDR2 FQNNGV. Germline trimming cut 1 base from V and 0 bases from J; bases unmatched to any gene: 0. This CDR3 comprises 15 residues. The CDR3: CASSLGTGGSYEQYF. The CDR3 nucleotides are TGTGCCAGCAGCTTAGGGACAGGGGGCTCCTACGAGCAGTACTTC.

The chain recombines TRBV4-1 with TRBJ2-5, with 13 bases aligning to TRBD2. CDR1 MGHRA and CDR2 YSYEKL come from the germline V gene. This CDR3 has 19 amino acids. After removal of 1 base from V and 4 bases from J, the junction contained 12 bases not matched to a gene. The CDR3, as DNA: TGCGCCAGCAGCCAAGGGGGGAGGACTAGCGGGAGTTTATCAGAGACCCAGTACTTC. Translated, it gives CASSQGGRTSGSLSETQYF.

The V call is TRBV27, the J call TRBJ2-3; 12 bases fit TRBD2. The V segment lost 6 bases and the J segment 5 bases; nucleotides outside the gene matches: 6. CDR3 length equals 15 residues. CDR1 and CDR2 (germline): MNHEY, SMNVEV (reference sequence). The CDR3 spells CASSLTSGGGDTQYF. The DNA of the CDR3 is TGTGCCAGCAGCTTGACTAGCGGGGGAGGAGATACGCAGTATTTT.

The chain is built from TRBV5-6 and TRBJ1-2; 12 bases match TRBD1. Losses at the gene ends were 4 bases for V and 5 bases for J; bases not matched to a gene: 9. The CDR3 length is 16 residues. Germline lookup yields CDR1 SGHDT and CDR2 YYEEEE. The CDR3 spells CASSPGTGGAQYGYTF. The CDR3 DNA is TGTGCCAGCAGCCCAGGGACAGGGGGCGCGCAGTATGGCTACACCTTC.

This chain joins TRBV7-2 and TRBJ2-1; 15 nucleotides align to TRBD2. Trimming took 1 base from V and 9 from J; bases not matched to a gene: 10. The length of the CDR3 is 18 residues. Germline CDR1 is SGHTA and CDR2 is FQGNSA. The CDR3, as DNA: TGTGCCAGCAGCTTAGTGGGACTAGCGGGGGGCAAAGTTGGTGAGCAGTTCTTC. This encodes CASSLVGLAGGKVGEQFF.

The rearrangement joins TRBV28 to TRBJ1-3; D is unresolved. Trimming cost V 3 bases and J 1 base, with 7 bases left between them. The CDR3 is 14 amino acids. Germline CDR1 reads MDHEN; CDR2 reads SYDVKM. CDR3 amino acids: CASSLAGSGNTIYF. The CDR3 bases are TGTGCCAGCAGTTTGGCGGGATCTGGAAACACCATATATTTT. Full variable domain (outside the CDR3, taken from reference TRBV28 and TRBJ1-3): DVKVTQSSRYLVKRTGEKVFLECVQDMDHENMFWYRQDPGLGLRLIYFSYDVKMKEKGDIPEGYSVSREKKERFSLILESASTNQTSMYLCASSLAGSGNTIYFGEGSWLTVV.

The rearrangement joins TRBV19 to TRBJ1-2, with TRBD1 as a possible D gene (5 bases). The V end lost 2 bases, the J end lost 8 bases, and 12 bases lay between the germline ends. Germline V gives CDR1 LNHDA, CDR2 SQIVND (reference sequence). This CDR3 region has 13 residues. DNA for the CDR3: TGTGCCAGTAGTATATTTGGGACTTACGGCTACACCTTC. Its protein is CASSIFGTYGYTF.

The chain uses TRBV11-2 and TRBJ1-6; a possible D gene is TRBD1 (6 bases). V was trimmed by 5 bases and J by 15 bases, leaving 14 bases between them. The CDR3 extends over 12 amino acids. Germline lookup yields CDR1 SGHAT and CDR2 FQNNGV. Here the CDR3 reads CASSATGSHLHF. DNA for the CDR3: TGTGCCAGCAGCGCGACAGGATCCCACCTCCACTTT. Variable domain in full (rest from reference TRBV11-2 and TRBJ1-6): EAGVAQSPRYKIIEKRQSVAFWCNPISGHATLYWYQQILGQGPKLLIQFQNNGVVDDSQLPKDRFSAERLKGVDSTLKIQPAKLEDSAVYLCASSATGSHLHFGNGTRLTVT.

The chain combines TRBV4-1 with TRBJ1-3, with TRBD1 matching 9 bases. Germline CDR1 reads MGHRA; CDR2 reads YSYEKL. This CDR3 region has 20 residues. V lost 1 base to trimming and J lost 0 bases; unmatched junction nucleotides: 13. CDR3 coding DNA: TGCGCCAGCAGCCAAGTCGTCCCGGGACAGGGACTAACCTCTGGAAACACCATATATTTT. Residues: CASSQVVPGQGLTSGNTIYF.

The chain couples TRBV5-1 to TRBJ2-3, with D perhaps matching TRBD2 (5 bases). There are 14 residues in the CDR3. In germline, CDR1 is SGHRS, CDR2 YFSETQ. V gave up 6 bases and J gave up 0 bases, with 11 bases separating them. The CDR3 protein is CASNAGVSTDTQYF. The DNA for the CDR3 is TGCGCCAGCAACGCCGGGGTTAGCACAGATACGCAGTATTTT.

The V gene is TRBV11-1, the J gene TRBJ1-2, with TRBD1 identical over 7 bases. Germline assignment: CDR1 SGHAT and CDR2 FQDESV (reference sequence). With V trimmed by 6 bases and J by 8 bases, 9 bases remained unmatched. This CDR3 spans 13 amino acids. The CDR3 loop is CASRPTGVLGYTF. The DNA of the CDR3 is TGTGCCAGCAGACCCACAGGGGTCCTGGGCTACACCTTC.

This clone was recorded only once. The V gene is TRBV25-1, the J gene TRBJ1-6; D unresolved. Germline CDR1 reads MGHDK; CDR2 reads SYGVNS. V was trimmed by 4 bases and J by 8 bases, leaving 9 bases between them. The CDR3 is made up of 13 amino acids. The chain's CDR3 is CASSGGRDSPLHF. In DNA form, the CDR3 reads TGTGCCAGCAGTGGTGGGAGGGATTCACCCCTCCACTTT. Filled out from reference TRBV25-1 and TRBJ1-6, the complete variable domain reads EADIYQTPRYLVIGTGKKITLECSQTMGHDKMYWYQQDPGMELHLIHYSYGVNSTEKGDLSSESTVSRIRTEHFPLTLESARPSHTSQYLCASSGGRDSPLHFGNGTRLTVT.

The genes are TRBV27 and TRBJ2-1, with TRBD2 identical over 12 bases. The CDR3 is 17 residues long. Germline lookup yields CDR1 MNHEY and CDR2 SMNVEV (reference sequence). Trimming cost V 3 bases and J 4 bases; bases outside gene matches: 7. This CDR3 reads CASSFFPTSGSYNEQFF. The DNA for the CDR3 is TGTGCCAGCAGTTTTTTTCCGACTAGCGGGAGTTACAATGAGCAGTTCTTC.

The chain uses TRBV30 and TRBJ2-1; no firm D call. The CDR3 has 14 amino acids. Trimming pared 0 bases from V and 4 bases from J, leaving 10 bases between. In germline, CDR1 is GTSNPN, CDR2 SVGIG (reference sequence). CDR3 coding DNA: TGTGCCTGGAGTGTAGCCAGCGCATACAATGAGCAGTTCTTC. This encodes CAWSVASAYNEQFF.

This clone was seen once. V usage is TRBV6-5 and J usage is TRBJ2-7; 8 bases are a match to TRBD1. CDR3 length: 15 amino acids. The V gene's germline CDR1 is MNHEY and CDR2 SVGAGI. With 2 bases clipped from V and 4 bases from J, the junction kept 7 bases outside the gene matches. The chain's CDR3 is CASSYLAGGGYEQYF. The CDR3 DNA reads TGTGCCAGCAGTTACCTCGCAGGGGGCGGGTACGAGCAGTACTTC.

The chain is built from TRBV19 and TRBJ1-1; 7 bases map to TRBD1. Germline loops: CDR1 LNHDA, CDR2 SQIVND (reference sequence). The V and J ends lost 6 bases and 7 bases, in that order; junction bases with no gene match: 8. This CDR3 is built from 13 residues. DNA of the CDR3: TGTGCCAGTAGCCCGACTAACAGGGGTGAAGCTTTCTTT. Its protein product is CASSPTNRGEAFF.

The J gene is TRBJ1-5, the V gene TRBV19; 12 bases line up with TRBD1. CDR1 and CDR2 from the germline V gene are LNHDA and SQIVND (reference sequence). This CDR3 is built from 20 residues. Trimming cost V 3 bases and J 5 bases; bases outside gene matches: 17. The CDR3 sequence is CASSISWASRGQGAYQPQHF. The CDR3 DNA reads TGTGCCAGTAGTATTTCATGGGCGAGTCGGGGACAGGGGGCTTATCAGCCCCAGCATTTT.

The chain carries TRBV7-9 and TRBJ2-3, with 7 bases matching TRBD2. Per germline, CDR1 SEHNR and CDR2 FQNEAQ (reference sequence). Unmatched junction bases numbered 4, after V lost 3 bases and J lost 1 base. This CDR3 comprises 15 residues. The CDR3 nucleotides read TGTGCCAGCAGCTTTGGGCTAGCGGGCACAGATACGCAGTATTTT. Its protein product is CASSFGLAGTDTQYF.

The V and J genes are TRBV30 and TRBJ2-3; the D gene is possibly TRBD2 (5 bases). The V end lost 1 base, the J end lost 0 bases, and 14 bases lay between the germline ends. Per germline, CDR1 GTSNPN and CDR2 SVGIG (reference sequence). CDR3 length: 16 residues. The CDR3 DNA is TGTGCCTGGAGTGCCGGGGTGCGGACTAGCACAGATACGCAGTATTTT. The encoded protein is CAWSAGVRTSTDTQYF.

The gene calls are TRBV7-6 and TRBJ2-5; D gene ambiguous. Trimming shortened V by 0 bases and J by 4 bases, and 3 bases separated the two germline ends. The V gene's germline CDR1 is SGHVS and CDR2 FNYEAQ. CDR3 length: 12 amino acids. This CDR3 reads CASSLARETQYF. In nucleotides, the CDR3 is TGTGCCAGCAGCTTAGCGAGAGAGACCCAGTACTTC.

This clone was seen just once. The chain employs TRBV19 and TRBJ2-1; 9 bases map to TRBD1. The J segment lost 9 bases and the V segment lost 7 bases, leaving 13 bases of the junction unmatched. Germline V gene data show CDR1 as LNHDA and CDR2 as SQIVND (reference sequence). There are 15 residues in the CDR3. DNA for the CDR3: TGTGCCAGTACTTCAGGGGGGACAGGGTCCGGTGAGCAGTTCTTC. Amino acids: CASTSGGTGSGEQFF.

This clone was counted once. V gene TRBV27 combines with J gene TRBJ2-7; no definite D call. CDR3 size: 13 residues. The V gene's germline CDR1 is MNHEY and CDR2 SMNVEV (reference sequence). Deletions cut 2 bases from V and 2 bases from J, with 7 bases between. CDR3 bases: TGTGCCAGCAGTTTAATATCTCCCTACGAGCAGTACTTC. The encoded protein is CASSLISPYEQYF.